The clone carrying this T cell receptor beta chain was seen a handful of times. The sample comes from a study of response to subunit inactivated influenza vaccine. TCRdb used MiXCR to reprocess the RT-PCR reads, holding one entry per CDR3 protein. This sample has just under 550,000 distinct CDR3 sequences, with approximately 22% found just once. CDR1 and CDR2 (germline): DFQATT, SNEGSKA (reference sequence). The CDR3 contains 12 residues. The V gene lost 6 bases and the J gene lost 6 bases, with 15 bases spanning the gap. Another study also made use of these data, one on T cells expressing NK-cell markers. That source notes: Libraries used 5'RACE template switching adding universal primer site and UMIs. Obtained from sorted CD3+CD56+NKG2C+, CD3+CD56+NKG2C- and CD3+CD56-NKG2C+ T cells were the TCR beta repertoires.

This chain links TRBV20-1 with TRBJ2-7, with D unclear. Sample: CD4+ T cells sorted from PBMCs, taken about 11 days after vaccination. The clonotype comes from a middle-aged man who received an inactivated influenza vaccine. The CDR3 is CSATDHIGEQYF. The CDR3 bases are TGCAGTGCAACGGACCACATTGGCGAGCAGTACTTC.